The 3 T cell receptor beta chains below all came from one sample that was sequenced in a study of cytomegalovirus exposure and HLA in healthy donors. The PCR had 60 Vbeta and 13 Jbeta primers. The method was immunoSEQ multiplex PCR; TCRdb's version includes in-frame clones alone and lacks a portion of them. The repertoire holds some 140,000 clones, with roughly 80% as singletons. The sample comprised PBMCs. All receptors derive from a man aged 40-49 years in good health and CMV-seronegative.

This chain joins TRBV11-2 and TRBJ2-2; 8 bases fit TRBD1. The CDR3 runs 15 residues. Germline values: CDR1 SGHAT, CDR2 FQNNGV. V lost 4 bases and J lost 4; bases outside the gene matches: 5. CDR3 nucleotide sequence: TGTGCCAGCAGCTGGCAGGGGGCAGGCACCGGGGAGCTGTTTTTT. Translation: CASSWQGAGTGELFF.

The V gene is TRBV30, the J gene TRBJ2-7, with 8 nucleotides matching TRBD1. The CDR3 runs 13 residues. V shed 0 bases, J shed 6 bases, and the junction held 4 bases outside the gene matches. Germline-derived CDR1 and CDR2 are GTSNPN and SVGIG (reference sequence). The DNA for the CDR3 is TGTGCCTGGAGTGTAGGACAGGGATCCGAGCAGTACTTC. It translates to CAWSVGQGSEQYF.

In its sample, this clone was seen once. J is TRBJ1-4 and V is TRBV9, with D possibly TRBD1 on 6 matching bases. The V end was cut by 2 bases, the J end by 7 bases, with 15 bases between. Germline lookup yields CDR1 SGDLS and CDR2 YYNGEE. CDR3 length: 15 residues. CDR3 nucleotide sequence: TGTGCCAGCAGCGTCGGGGGGCCTCGGGGTGAAAAACTGTTTTTT. Translation gives CASSVGGPRGEKLFF.